This entry lists 26 T cell receptor beta chains sequenced from one sample in a study of cytomegalovirus exposure and HLA in healthy donors. PCR employed 60 Vbeta and 13 Jbeta primers. TCRdb's copy holds only in-frame clones and misses some; the assay was immunoSEQ multiplex PCR. This sample carries roughly 150,000 clones, roughly 80% of them seen once, and the ten largest clones take approximately 2.1%. Sequenced sample: PBMCs. Receptors originate from a man aged 50 or older in good health and CMV-seropositive.

In regard to this clone: The identical CDR3 is also encoded by other nucleotide sequences in the sample. V gene TRBV19 combines with J gene TRBJ1-1, with D perhaps TRBD1 (6 bases). The ends were cut back, 8 bases at V and 0 bases at J, with 10 bases in the middle. Germline V lookup: CDR1 LNHDA, CDR2 SQIVND (reference sequence). This CDR3 has 13 residues. In DNA form, the CDR3 reads TGTGCCAGTTCTACAGGGATGAACACTGAAGCTTTCTTT. This gives the protein CASSTGMNTEAFF.

The chain uses TRBV7-9 and TRBJ1-3; 9 nucleotides agree with TRBD1. The CDR3 contains 16 residues. CDR1 and CDR2 (germline): SEHNR, FQNEAQ (reference sequence). Trimming cost V 5 bases and J 3 bases; bases outside gene matches: 8. The CDR3 region has the DNA TGTGCCAGCAGCGTTCAACAGGGGGCGCATGGAAACACCATATATTTT. The encoded protein is CASSVQQGAHGNTIYF.

The V gene is TRBV11-2, the J gene TRBJ2-1; D unresolved. CDR3 length: 13 residues. Germline CDR1 SGHAT, CDR2 FQNNGV. V lost 6 bases to trimming and J lost 7 bases, with 13 bases between them. This chain's CDR3 is CASRPPTANEQFF. Written as DNA, the CDR3 is TGTGCCAGCAGGCCCCCAACTGCAAATGAGCAGTTCTTC.

This clone was counted once. The chain combines TRBV29-1 with TRBJ2-7; tentative D call: TRBD2 (6 bases). Germline-derived CDR1 and CDR2 are SQVTM and ANQGSEA. The length of the CDR3 is 13 residues. V gave up 4 bases and J gave up 4 bases, with 14 bases separating them. CDR3 sequence (DNA): TGCAGCGTTGTTTGGGCAGGGAGGTACGAGCAGTACTTC. Its protein product is CSVVWAGRYEQYF.

The chain couples TRBV28 to TRBJ2-7, with D possibly being TRBD2 (6 bases). Germline V gives CDR1 MDHEN, CDR2 SYDVKM. The germline V and J ends were trimmed by 6 bases and 7 bases, with 16 bases remaining between them. The CDR3 is made up of 13 amino acids. For the CDR3, the DNA is TGTGCCAGCAGGCGTGGGACGGAGGGGGAGCAGTACTTC. This sequence encodes CASRRGTEGEQYF.

The chain has TRBV6-5 and TRBJ2-2; TRBD2 agrees at 8 bases. The CDR3 length is 15 residues. Germline lookup yields CDR1 MNHEY and CDR2 SVGAGI. V dropped 10 bases and J dropped 2; count of bases not matched to a gene: 9. CDR3 loop: CATIPGGGNTGELFF. The CDR3, as DNA: TGTGCCACCATCCCGGGGGGGGGCAACACCGGGGAGCTGTTTTTT.

V usage is TRBV27 and J usage is TRBJ2-5; maybe TRBD1 (5 bases). V was clipped by 0 bases and J by 2 bases, with 10 bases between them. Germline assignment: CDR1 MNHEY and CDR2 SMNVEV (reference sequence). The CDR3 consists of 15 residues. The CDR3 nucleotides are TGTGCCAGCAGTTTATCTCACAGGTGGCAAGAGACCCAGTACTTC. As protein: CASSLSHRWQETQYF.

The J gene is TRBJ1-2, the V gene TRBV27, with D perhaps TRBD1 (6 bases). Looked up from germline, CDR1 is MNHEY and CDR2 is SMNVEV (reference sequence). CDR3 length: 14 residues. The germline V and J ends were trimmed by 5 bases and 8 bases, with 18 bases remaining between them. CDR3 coding DNA: TGTGCCAGCAGTCCTCGGCGGGGGGCGCGAGGCTACACCTTC. Its translation is CASSPRRGARGYTF.

This chain joins TRBV7-2 and TRBJ2-2, with a tentative D call TRBD1 (6 bases). Germline loops: CDR1 SGHTA, CDR2 FQGNSA. CDR3 length equals 15 residues. The ends were cut back, 1 base at V and 5 bases at J, with 11 bases in the middle. CDR3 nucleotide sequence: TGTGCCAGCAGCTTAGACAGGGCTCTAACCGGGGAGCTGTTTTTT. Its protein product is CASSLDRALTGELFF.

The genes are TRBV7-2 and TRBJ2-7; 7 bases line up with TRBD2. V was pared by 5 bases and J by 0 bases, with 7 bases of the junction left unmatched. Germline V gene lookup returns CDR1 SGHTA and CDR2 FQGNSA. The CDR3 is 15 amino acids. The CDR3 nucleotides are TGTGCCAGCAGCGAAACTAGCGTTTACTCCTACGAGCAGTACTTC. Translating gives CASSETSVYSYEQYF.

The chain recombines TRBV7-9 with TRBJ1-1; D might be TRBD1 (5 bases). In germline, CDR1 is SEHNR, CDR2 FQNEAQ (reference sequence). Trimming took off 1 base at V and 1 base at J, with 7 bases between the two ends. The CDR3 has 14 residues. The CDR3 DNA follows: TGTGCCAGCAGCTTAGAAACAGGGAACACTGAAGCTTTCTTT. Translated: CASSLETGNTEAFF.

The rearrangement uses TRBV5-6 and TRBJ2-1; possible D gene TRBD1, 6 bases. The ends were cut back, 0 bases at V and 7 bases at J, with 17 bases in the middle. CDR3 length: 16 amino acids. Per the germline V gene, CDR1 is SGHDT and CDR2 is YYEEEE. In nucleotides, the CDR3 is TGTGCCAGCAGCTTGGCGGGGCAGGGGTCGCGGAATGAGCAGTTCTTC. Translated, it gives CASSLAGQGSRNEQFF.

The chain carries TRBV11-2 and TRBJ2-7; D may be TRBD2 (5 bases). This CDR3 has 13 residues. Germline V gives CDR1 SGHAT, CDR2 FQNNGV. Trimming took 5 bases from V and 3 from J, leaving 11 bases between them. As DNA, the CDR3 is TGTGCCAGCAGCCCGGGGAGTTTCTACGAGCAGTACTTC. It yields the protein CASSPGSFYEQYF.

This sequence joins TRBV5-1 and TRBJ2-1; TRBD2 matches 12 bases. The CDR3 spans 16 residues. Trimming at V came to 4 bases and at J to 7 bases, leaving 9 bases not matched to a gene. Germline CDR1 and CDR2: SGHRS and YFSETQ. CDR3 sequence: CASSPGLAGPGNEQFF. The CDR3 DNA reads as TGCGCCAGCAGCCCCGGACTAGCGGGGCCGGGGAATGAGCAGTTCTTC.

The chain carries TRBV5-1 and TRBJ2-1, with TRBD2 as a possible D gene (7 bases). CDR1 is SGHRS and CDR2 is YFSETQ in the germline V gene. The V end was cut by 5 bases, the J end by 8 bases, with 20 bases between. CDR3 length equals 15 residues. DNA of the CDR3: TGCGCCAGCAGGCCCGGGGGGCGGGTTTCAGATGAGCAGTTCTTC. It is translated as CASRPGGRVSDEQFF.

The chain carries TRBV7-8 and TRBJ2-1, with 10 bases fitting TRBD2. This CDR3 has 15 residues. Germline-derived CDR1 and CDR2 are SGHVS and FQNEAQ. V lost 5 bases to trimming and J lost 9 bases; unmatched junction nucleotides: 10. The CDR3 sequence: CASSPEGTSVGEQFF. In DNA, the CDR3 is TGTGCCAGCAGCCCCGAGGGGACTAGCGTTGGTGAGCAGTTCTTC.

The chain employs TRBV9 and TRBJ2-7; 7 bases line up with TRBD2. The CDR3 loop spans 14 amino acids. CDR1 SGDLS and CDR2 YYNGEE come from the germline V gene. The V gene end was trimmed by 4 bases and the J gene end by 3 bases; junction bases not matched to a gene: 7. CDR3 loop: CASSPMGLIYEQYF. The CDR3 DNA follows: TGTGCCAGCAGCCCCATGGGACTAATCTACGAGCAGTACTTC.

The chain joins TRBV11-2 to TRBJ2-5; a possible D gene is TRBD2 (6 bases). Germline V gene lookup returns CDR1 SGHAT and CDR2 FQNNGV. The CDR3 consists of 15 residues. V shed 5 bases and J shed 1 base, with 14 bases lying between them. CDR3 loop: CASSIGRDSQETQYF. CDR3 nucleotides: TGTGCCAGCAGCATCGGCCGGGACTCCCAAGAGACCCAGTACTTC.

The V and J genes are TRBV4-1 and TRBJ1-1, with D possibly matching TRBD1 (5 bases). Per the germline V gene, CDR1 is MGHRA and CDR2 is YSYEKL. V was pared by 2 bases and J by 1 base, with 11 bases between. The CDR3 contains 15 residues. In nucleotides, the CDR3 is TGCGCCAGCAGCCAAAAGACAGTGAAGAACACTGAAGCTTTCTTT. Protein product: CASSQKTVKNTEAFF.

This CDR3 is CASSIRLSGIYEQYF. CDR3 nucleotides: TGTGCCAGTAGTATTCGTCTTAGCGGTATCTACGAGCAGTACTTC. This rearrangement joins TRBV19 to TRBJ2-7; TRBD2 might be the D (6 bases). V was clipped by 3 bases and J by 3 bases, with 15 bases between them. This CDR3 spans 15 amino acids. CDR1 LNHDA and CDR2 SQIVND come from the germline V gene (reference sequence).

This clone has more than one count but fewer than ten. This chain joins TRBV5-1 and TRBJ1-2, with TRBD1 identical over 9 bases. CDR1 SGHRS and CDR2 YFSETQ come from the germline V gene. CDR3 length equals 14 residues. V gave up 1 base and J gave up 6 bases; unmatched junction bases: 4. CDR3 coding DNA: TGCGCCAGCAGCTTGACAGGGGGCGCCGATGGCTACACCTTC. The encoded protein is CASSLTGGADGYTF.

The chain links TRBV5-4 to TRBJ1-1, with 9 bases lining up with TRBD1. The germline gives CDR1 SGHNT, CDR2 YYREEE (reference sequence). The trim removed 0 bases at V and 7 bases at J, leaving 7 bases unmatched. The length of the CDR3 is 15 residues. In DNA form, the CDR3 reads TGTGCCAGCAGCTTGGATGCACAGGGGGCAGTTGAAGCTTTCTTT. Translating gives CASSLDAQGAVEAFF.

This clone was found a few times. CDR3 sequence (DNA): TGTGCCAGCAGCTTACGGACTGAAGAGACCCAGTACTTC. This gives the protein CASSLRTEETQYF. V usage is TRBV7-9 and J usage is TRBJ2-5; D might be TRBD2 (5 bases). Germline assignment: CDR1 SEHNR and CDR2 FQNEAQ (reference sequence). The CDR3 covers 13 residues. V lost 2 bases, J lost 3 bases, and 7 bases lay in between.

The V and J genes are TRBV7-9 and TRBJ2-5, with TRBD2 identical over 14 bases. CDR3 size: 17 residues. Losses at the gene ends were 0 bases for V and 2 bases for J; bases not matched to a gene: 2. From germline, CDR1 is SEHNR and CDR2 FQNEAQ (reference sequence). CDR3 coding DNA: TGTGCCAGCAGCTTAGCCGGGACTAGCGGGGGACAAGAGACCCAGTACTTC. This codes for CASSLAGTSGGQETQYF.

The chain couples TRBV10-3 to TRBJ1-2; unclear D gene. From germline, CDR1 is ENHRY and CDR2 SYGVKD. This CDR3 has 14 amino acids. V dropped 10 bases and J dropped 5 bases, with 20 bases sitting between them. Here the CDR3 reads CATLTYTDRYGYTF. In DNA, the CDR3 is TGTGCCACCTTAACTTACACAGATAGATATGGCTACACCTTC.

V usage is TRBV9 and J usage is TRBJ2-5; unclear D gene. V dropped 0 bases and J dropped 1 base, with 4 bases sitting between them. Germline values: CDR1 SGDLS, CDR2 YYNGEE. The CDR3 is made up of 13 amino acids. The CDR3 here is CASSVAIQETQYF. The CDR3, as DNA: TGTGCCAGCAGCGTAGCCATCCAAGAGACCCAGTACTTC.